These T cell receptor beta chains were read from a single sample in a study of radiotherapy plus CTLA-4 blockade in lung cancer. This table comes from immunoSEQ multiplex PCR, and its TCRdb copy is limited to in-frame clones, with some not included. The table shows fewer than 90,000 clones, with roughly 87% occurring only once. This material consisted of peripheral blood, taken from a patient treated with radiotherapy plus ipilimumab. These receptors were obtained from a human donor with non-small cell lung cancer who had stable disease on radiotherapy plus ipilimumab. Both conserved end residues are part of each CDR3.

v_call cdr3_length cdr3_aa
TRBV5-1 14 CASSAGGYQETQYF
TRBV4-1 14 CASSPGTASVADSF
TRBV6-1 13 CASSGVITDTQYF
TRBV11-2 17 CASSLAGRHYSNQPQHF
TRBV21-1 23 CASSKGQGSYLAGGTIAKNIQYF
TRBV10-3 18 CAISEAGGPARGLETQYF
TRBV7-2 13 CASSPGLTDTQYF
TRBV27 18 CASSSGRGGQSTYNEQFF
TRBV6-6 14 CASREGSSNQPQHF
TRBV7-6 12 CASRHGGNEQFF
TRBV6-5 15 CATNQGRTRGSPLHF
TRBV5-1 15 CASSLGLAAYNEQFF
TRBV9 17 CASSAYTGVSTYNEQFF
TRBV6-4 15 CASSEAGGPSNEQFF
TRBV19 13 CASQGQSNQPQHF